This T cell receptor (beta chain) was recorded in a study of blood T cell repertoires in COVID-19. How the authors handled the data: Estimated nucleated cell counts came from reference gene primer amplification. Only in-frame clones appear in the TCRdb table, and some are missing; sequencing was by immunoSEQ multiplex PCR. V, J and clone size derive from that table, while D and trimming were established from the DNA sequence. The sample contains 55,000 to 70,000 clones, approximately 91% of which appear only once. CDR3 length equals 14 residues. Germline CDR1 reads LNHDA; CDR2 reads SQIVND (reference sequence). The ends lost 3 bases at V and 8 bases at J; junction bases unmatched: 2.

The sequencing input was peripheral blood. The chain employs TRBV19 and TRBJ2-1, with 12 bases that match TRBD2. This receptor was obtained from a woman between 50 and 59 years old with active or convalescent COVID-19. The CDR3 DNA is TGTGCCAGTAGTATGACTAGCGGGAGCGATGAGCAGTTCTTC. Amino acid sequence: CASSMTSGSDEQFF.